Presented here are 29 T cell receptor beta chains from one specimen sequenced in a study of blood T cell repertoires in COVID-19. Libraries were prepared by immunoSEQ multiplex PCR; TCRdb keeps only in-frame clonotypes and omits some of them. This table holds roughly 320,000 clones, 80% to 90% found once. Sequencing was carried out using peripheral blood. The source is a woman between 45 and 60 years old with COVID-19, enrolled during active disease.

The chain's CDR3 is CASRAGQGGNYEQYF. CDR3 in DNA: TGTGCCAGCAGGGCGGGACAGGGGGGGAACTACGAGCAGTACTTC. The chain recombines TRBV6-6 with TRBJ2-7; 11 positions match TRBD1. V shed 6 bases and J 3 bases; nucleotides not matched to a gene: 7. CDR1 and CDR2 (germline): MNHNY, SVGAGI (reference sequence). The CDR3 runs to 15 residues.

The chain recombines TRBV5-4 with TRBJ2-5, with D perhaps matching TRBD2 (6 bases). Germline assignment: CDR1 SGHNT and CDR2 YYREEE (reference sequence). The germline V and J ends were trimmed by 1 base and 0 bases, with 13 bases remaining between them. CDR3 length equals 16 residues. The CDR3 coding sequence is TGTGCCAGCAGCTTGAACGGCGGGGTAAACCAAGAGACCCAGTACTTC. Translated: CASSLNGGVNQETQYF.

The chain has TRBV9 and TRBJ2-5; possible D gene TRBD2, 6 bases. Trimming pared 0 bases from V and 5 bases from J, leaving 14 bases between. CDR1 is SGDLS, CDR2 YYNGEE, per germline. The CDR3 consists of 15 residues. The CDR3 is CASSVAGEIWETQYF. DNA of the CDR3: TGTGCCAGCAGCGTAGCGGGGGAGATCTGGGAGACCCAGTACTTC.

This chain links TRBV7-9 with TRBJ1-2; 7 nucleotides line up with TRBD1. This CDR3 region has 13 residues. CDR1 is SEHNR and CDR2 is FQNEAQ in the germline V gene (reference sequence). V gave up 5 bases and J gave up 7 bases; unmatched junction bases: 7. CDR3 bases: TGTGCCAGCAGCCTTTCAGGGGGAAGTGGCTACACCTTC. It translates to CASSLSGGSGYTF.

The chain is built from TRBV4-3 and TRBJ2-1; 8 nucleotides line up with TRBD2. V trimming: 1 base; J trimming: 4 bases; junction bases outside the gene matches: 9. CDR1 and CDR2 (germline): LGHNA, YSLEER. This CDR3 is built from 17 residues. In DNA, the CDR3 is TGCGCCAGCAGCCAAGTGGGGGTAGCGGGATTTTACAATGAGCAGTTCTTC. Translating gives CASSQVGVAGFYNEQFF.

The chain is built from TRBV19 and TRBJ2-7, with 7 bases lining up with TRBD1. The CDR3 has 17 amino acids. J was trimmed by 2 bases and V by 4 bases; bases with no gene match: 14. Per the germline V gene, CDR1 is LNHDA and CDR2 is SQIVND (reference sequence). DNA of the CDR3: TGTGCCAGTAGTAACAGGTTGGGGGACAGAAGAGCCTACGAGCAGTACTTC. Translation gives CASSNRLGDRRAYEQYF.

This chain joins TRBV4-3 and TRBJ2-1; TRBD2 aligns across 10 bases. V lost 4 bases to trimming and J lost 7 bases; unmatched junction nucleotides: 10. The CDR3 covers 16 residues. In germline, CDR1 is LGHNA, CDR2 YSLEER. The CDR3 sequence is CASSPLRETSGNEQFF. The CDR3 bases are TGCGCCAGCAGCCCCCTAAGGGAGACTAGCGGGAATGAGCAGTTCTTC.

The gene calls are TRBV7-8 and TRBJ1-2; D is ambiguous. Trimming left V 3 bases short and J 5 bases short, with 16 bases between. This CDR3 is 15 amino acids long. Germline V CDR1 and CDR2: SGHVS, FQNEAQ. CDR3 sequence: CASSFLDGAPYGYTF. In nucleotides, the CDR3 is TGTGCCAGCAGCTTCCTAGACGGCGCCCCATATGGCTACACCTTC.

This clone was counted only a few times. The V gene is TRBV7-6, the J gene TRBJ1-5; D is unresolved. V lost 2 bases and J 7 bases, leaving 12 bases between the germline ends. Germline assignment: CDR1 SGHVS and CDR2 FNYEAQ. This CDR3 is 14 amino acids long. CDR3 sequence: CASSLYAGSQPQHF. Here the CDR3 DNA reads TGTGCCAGCAGCTTATACGCAGGCTCGCAGCCCCAGCATTTT.

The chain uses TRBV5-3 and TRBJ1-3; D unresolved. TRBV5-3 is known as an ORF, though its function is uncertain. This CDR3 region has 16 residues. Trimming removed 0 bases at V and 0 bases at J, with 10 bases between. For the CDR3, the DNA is TGTGCCAGAAGCTTGGGGCGGCCGAGCTCTGGAAACACCATATATTTT. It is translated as CARSLGRPSSGNTIYF.

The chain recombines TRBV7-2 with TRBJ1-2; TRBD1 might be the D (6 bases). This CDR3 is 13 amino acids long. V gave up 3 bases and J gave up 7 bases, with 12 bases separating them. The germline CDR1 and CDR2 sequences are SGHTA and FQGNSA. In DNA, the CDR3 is TGTGCCAGCAGCTTCCCAGGGGTGGGTGGCTACACCTTC. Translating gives CASSFPGVGGYTF.

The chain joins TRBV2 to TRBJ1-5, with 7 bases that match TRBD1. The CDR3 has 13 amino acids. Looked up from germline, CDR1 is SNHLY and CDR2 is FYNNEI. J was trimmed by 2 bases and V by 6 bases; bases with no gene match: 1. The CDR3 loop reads CASRGTGNQPQHF. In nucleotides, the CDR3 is TGTGCCAGCAGAGGGACAGGCAATCAGCCCCAGCATTTT.

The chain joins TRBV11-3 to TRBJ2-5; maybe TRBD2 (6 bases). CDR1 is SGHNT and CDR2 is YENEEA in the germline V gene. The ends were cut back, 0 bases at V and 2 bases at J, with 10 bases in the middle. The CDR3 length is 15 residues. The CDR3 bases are TGTGCCAGCAGCTTAGAAATGGCGGGGCAAGAGACCCAGTACTTC. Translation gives CASSLEMAGQETQYF.

The CDR3, as DNA: TGCGCCAGCAGCCATGACCTTCTAGCGGGTTCCTCCTACGAGCAGTACTTC. Translated: CASSHDLLAGSSYEQYF. The chain carries TRBV4-3 and TRBJ2-7; TRBD2 aligns across 8 bases. CDR3 length equals 17 residues. Germline lookup yields CDR1 LGHNA and CDR2 YSLEER. The ends lost 3 bases at V and 0 bases at J; junction bases unmatched: 10.

The CDR3 loop is CASSLEGNSGYYEQYF. The CDR3 bases are TGTGCCAGCAGCTTAGAAGGAAATAGCGGGTACTACGAGCAGTACTTC. The chain is built from TRBV7-2 and TRBJ2-7; TRBD2 matches 7 bases. This CDR3 contains 16 residues. Looked up from germline, CDR1 is SGHTA and CDR2 is FQGNSA. V was pared by 1 base and J by 3 bases, with 9 bases of the junction left unmatched. The full variable domain, its missing parts supplied by reference TRBV7-2 and TRBJ2-7, is GAGVSQSPSNKVTEKGKDVELRCDPISGHTALYWYRQSLGQGLEFLIYFQGNSAPDKSGLPSDRFSAERTGGSVSTLTIQRTQQEDSAVYLCASSLEGNSGYYEQYFGPGTRLTVT.

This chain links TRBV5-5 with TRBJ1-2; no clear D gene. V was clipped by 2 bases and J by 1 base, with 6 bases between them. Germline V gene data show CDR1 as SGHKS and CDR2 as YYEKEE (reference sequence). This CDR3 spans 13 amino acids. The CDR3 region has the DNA TGTGCCAGCAGCTTTGGCAGTAACTATGGCTACACCTTC. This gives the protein CASSFGSNYGYTF.

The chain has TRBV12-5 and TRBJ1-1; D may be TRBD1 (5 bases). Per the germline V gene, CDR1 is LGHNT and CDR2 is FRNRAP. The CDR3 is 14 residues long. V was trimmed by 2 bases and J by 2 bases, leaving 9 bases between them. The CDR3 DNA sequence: TGTGCTAGTGGTTTGCTCGGGGGAAACACTGAAGCTTTCTTT. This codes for CASGLLGGNTEAFF.

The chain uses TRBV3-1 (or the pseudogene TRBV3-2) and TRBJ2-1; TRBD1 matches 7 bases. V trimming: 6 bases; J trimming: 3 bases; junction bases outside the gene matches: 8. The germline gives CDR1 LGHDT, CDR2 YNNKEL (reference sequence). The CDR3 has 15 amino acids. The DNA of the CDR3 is TGTGCCAGCAGATTCCGGGACAGTGGCTACAATGAGCAGTTCTTC. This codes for CASRFRDSGYNEQFF.

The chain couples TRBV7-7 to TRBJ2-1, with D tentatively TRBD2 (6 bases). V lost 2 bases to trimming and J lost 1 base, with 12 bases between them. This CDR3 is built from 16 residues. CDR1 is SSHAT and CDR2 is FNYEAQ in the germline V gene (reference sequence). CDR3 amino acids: CASSLSGLVSYNEQFF. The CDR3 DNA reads TGTGCCAGCAGCTTATCGGGACTTGTGTCCTACAATGAGCAGTTCTTC.

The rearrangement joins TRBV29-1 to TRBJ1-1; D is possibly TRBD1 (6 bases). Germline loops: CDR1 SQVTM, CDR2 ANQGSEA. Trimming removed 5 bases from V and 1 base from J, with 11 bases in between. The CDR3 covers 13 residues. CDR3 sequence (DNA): TGCAGCGTTTCTAGGGGGAGGAACACTGAAGCTTTCTTT. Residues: CSVSRGRNTEAFF.

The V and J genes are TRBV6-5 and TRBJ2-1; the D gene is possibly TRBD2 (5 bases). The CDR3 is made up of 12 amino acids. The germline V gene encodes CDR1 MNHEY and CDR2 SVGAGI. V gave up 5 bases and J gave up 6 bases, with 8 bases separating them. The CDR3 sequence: CASSLLGNEQFF. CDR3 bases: TGTGCCAGCAGTCTACTAGGCAATGAGCAGTTCTTC.

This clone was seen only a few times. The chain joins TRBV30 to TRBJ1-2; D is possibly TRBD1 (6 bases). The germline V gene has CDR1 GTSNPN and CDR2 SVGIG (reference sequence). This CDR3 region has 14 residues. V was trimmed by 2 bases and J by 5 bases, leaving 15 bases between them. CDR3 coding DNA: TGTGCCTGGAGTTACCGAGGGGGTTCGTATGGCTACACCTTC. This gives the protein CAWSYRGGSYGYTF.

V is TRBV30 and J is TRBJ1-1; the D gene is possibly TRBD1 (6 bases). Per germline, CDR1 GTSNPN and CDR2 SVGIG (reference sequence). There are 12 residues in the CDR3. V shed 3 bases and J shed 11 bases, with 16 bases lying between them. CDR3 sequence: CAWSRIPRGAFF. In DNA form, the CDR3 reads TGTGCCTGGAGCAGAATTCCGAGGGGGGCTTTCTTT.

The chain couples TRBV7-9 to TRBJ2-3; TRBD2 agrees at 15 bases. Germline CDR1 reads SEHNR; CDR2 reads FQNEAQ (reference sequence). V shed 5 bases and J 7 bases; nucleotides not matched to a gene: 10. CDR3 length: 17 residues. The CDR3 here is CASSPLGLAGGRNTQYF. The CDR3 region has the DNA TGTGCCAGCAGCCCACTGGGACTAGCGGGGGGTCGGAATACGCAGTATTTT.

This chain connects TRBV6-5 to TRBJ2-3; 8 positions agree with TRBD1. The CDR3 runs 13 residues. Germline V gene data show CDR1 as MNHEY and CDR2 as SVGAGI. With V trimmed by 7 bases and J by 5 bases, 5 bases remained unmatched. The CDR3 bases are TGTGCCAGCAATGGACAGGGTATAGATACGCAGTATTTT. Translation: CASNGQGIDTQYF.

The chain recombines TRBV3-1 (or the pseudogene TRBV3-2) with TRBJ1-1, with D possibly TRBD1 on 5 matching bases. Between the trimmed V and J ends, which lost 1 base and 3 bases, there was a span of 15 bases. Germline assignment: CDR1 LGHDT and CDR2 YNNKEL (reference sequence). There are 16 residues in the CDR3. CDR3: CASSQVPRARYTEAFF. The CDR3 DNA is TGTGCCAGCAGCCAAGTCCCCAGGGCCCGATACACTGAAGCTTTCTTT.

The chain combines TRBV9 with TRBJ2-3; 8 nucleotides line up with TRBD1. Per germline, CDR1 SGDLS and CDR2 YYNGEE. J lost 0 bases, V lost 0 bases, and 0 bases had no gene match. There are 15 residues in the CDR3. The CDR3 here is CASSVGTGSTDTQYF. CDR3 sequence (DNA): TGTGCCAGCAGCGTAGGGACAGGGAGCACAGATACGCAGTATTTT.

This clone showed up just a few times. CDR3 in DNA: TGTGCCAGTAGTCTCAGGACAGGGGAGAATGGTCAGCCCCAGCATTTT. Encoded protein: CASSLRTGENGQPQHF. This chain links TRBV19 with TRBJ1-5, with 9 bases aligning to TRBD1. Germline CDR1 is LNHDA and CDR2 is SQIVND (reference sequence). The CDR3 is made up of 16 amino acids. V trimming: 5 bases; J trimming: 6 bases; junction bases outside the gene matches: 11.

The DNA of the CDR3 is TGTGCCATCAGCCGAAGGGACTACTACAATGAGCAGTTCTTC. Translating it yields CAISRRDYYNEQFF. The chain joins TRBV10-3 to TRBJ2-1; 7 nucleotides align to TRBD2. Per germline, CDR1 ENHRY and CDR2 SYGVKD. The CDR3 contains 14 residues. The V gene end was trimmed by 6 bases and the J gene end by 3 bases; junction bases not matched to a gene: 5.